This entry describes one T cell receptor (beta chain). The sample comes from a study of human thymus T cells. There are 17 residues in the CDR3. Germline values: CDR1 MNHEY, CDR2 SMNVEV (reference sequence). V lost 3 bases and J lost 0, with 17 bases in between. Method: immunoSEQ multiplex PCR; TCRdb's copy keeps in-frame clones and lacks some. The sample has roughly 60,000 clones, nearly 95% seen once. The chain links TRBV27 to TRBJ1-1, with unresolved D. The material sequenced was blood. The TCR sequence derives from a boy under three years old with a congenital heart defect but otherwise immunologically healthy. The CDR3 region is CASSFMRGRTLNTEAFF. DNA for the CDR3: TGTGCCAGCAGTTTTATGCGTGGTCGGACCTTGAACACTGAAGCTTTCTTT.